Listed here is a single T cell receptor (beta chain). Its antigen remains unknown. Trimming left V 4 bases short and J 5 bases short, with 9 bases between. Germline lookup yields CDR1 LGHDT and CDR2 YNNKEL (reference sequence). This CDR3 has 14 residues. The data belong to a study of blood T cells in healthy people across ages. Study-wide points: Per million T cells, the diversity of TCR beta decreased roughly linearly as age advanced. Investigators treated diversity estimates from one million T cells as underestimates.

A second PCR, run for about 6 to 12 cycles, used a sample-barcoded 5' primer plus a J-beta primer mix. Every cDNA molecule carried a tag from a template-switch adaptor bearing 12 random nucleotides. TCRdb redid the calling of the 5' RACE reads with MiXCR, one entry per CDR3 protein. The table has about a million distinct CDR3 sequences, 45% to 50% seen once. The source is a man between 25 and 39 years old in good health. The sequenced material came from blood. The chain combines TRBV3-1 with TRBJ1-6; D may be TRBD1 (6 bases). CDR3 amino acids: CASSLGTHNSPLHF. DNA for the CDR3: TGTGCCAGCAGCCTCGGGACACATAATTCACCCCTCCACTTT.